The clone carrying this T cell receptor beta chain is labeled as large (0.1 to 1%). What it binds is unknown. The data belong to a study of coeliac disease. Study-wide results and limits: Only 1 of 6 controls, but 9 of 18 coeliac samples, showed published gliadin-specific TRB sequences. Cross-contamination between intraepithelial and lamina propria cells was possible.

Here immunoSEQ multiplex PCR was the method, and the copy in TCRdb shows in-frame clones only, minus some. The repertoire holds about 4,400 clones, with approximately 74% as singletons. Each fraction contributed one roughly 500,000-cell aliquot for sequencing. The specimen was lamina propria lymphocytes from the gut. This TCR was recovered from a woman younger than 35 with active celiac disease.

The CDR3 bases are TGTGCCAGCAGTGACCAAAGGGACACAGTGAACACTGAAGCTTTCTTT. Protein sequence: CASSDQRDTVNTEAFF. The V call is TRBV2, the J call TRBJ1-1; possible D gene TRBD1, 6 bases. CDR3 length: 16 amino acids. Trimming pared 3 bases from V and 0 bases from J, leaving 14 bases between. The V gene's germline CDR1 is SNHLY and CDR2 FYNNEI.